A selection of T cell receptor beta chains follows, all from one sample in a study of T-cell memory formation after mild COVID-19. TCRdb itself ran the 5' RACE reads through MiXCR, one entry per CDR3 protein. In the table there are 500,000 to 550,000 distinct CDR3 sequences, 20% of which are singletons. Sequencing was performed on PBMCs or a T cell subset sorted from them (not recorded which). The receptors shown here come from an adult woman who had mild COVID-19 (a few samples of this study predate the infection). Cell type and time point are not known. Both conserved end residues are part of each CDR3. Fields, in order: clone size, D gene, CDR3 length, J gene, V gene, CDR3 protein, CDR3 DNA. A D gene is named only where the DNA matches it firmly. Clone size, where shown, is once, few, many, or a class for clones that have expanded.

few	TRBD1	18	TRBJ2-2	TRBV6-2/TRBV6-3	CASSYWGTGKDGPGELFF	TGTGCCAGCAGTTATTGGGGGACAGGAAAGGATGGGCCCGGGGAGCTGTTTTTT
few	.	15	TRBJ2-5	TRBV21-1	CASSRPGLAGETQYF	TGTGCCAGCAGCCGACCGGGACTAGCGGGAGAGACCCAGTACTTC
many	.	13	TRBJ2-5	TRBV9	CASSVGRQETQYF	TGTGCCAGCAGCGTAGGTAGGCAAGAGACCCAGTACTTC
many	TRBD1	14	TRBJ1-1	TRBV7-9	CASSLATGVTEAFF	TGTGCCAGCAGCTTAGCGACAGGGGTTACTGAAGCTTTCTTT
few	.	14	TRBJ2-7	TRBV11-2	CASSFEDRAYEQYF	TGTGCCAGCAGCTTCGAAGATCGGGCCTACGAGCAGTACTTC
.	TRBD2	18	TRBJ2-1	TRBV14	CASSQDPPLAGGRNEQFF	TGTGCCAGCAGCCAAGATCCCCCACTAGCGGGAGGACGCAATGAGCAGTTCTTC
few	.	15	TRBJ2-1	TRBV27	CASSLEYYSYNEQFF	TGTGCCAGCAGTTTAGAATACTACTCCTACAATGAGCAGTTCTTC
few	TRBD2	14	TRBJ2-7	TRBV5-1	CASSFGYGRDEQYF	TGCGCCAGCAGCTTCGGGTACGGGAGGGACGAGCAGTACTTC
.	TRBD2	17	TRBJ2-2	TRBV27	CASSSTSGRANTGELFF	TGTGCCAGCAGTTCAACAAGCGGGAGGGCGAACACCGGGGAGCTGTTTTTT
few	TRBD1	14	TRBJ2-2	TRBV6-4	CASRTGADTGELFF	TGTGCCAGCCGGACAGGGGCTGACACCGGGGAGCTGTTTTTT
few	TRBD1	17	TRBJ2-4	TRBV20-1	CSAKGQGVGLAKNIQYF	TGCAGTGCTAAGGGACAGGGAGTGGGTCTAGCCAAAAACATTCAGTACTTC
.	TRBD1	17	TRBJ2-1	TRBV12-3/TRBV12-4	CASSTPRTGGSYNEQFF	TGTGCCAGCAGTACGCCCCGAACAGGGGGCTCCTACAATGAGCAGTTCTTC
few	TRBD2	16	TRBJ2-1	TRBV5-1	CASSLTSGGGGNEQFF	TGCGCCAGCAGCCTAACTAGCGGGGGTGGCGGCAATGAGCAGTTCTTC
few	.	14	TRBJ2-5	TRBV5-1	CASSSRTAAGTQYF	TGCGCCAGCAGCTCCCGGACGGCGGCGGGGACCCAGTACTTC
few	.	15	TRBJ1-1	TRBV6-2/TRBV6-3	CASSYLGQGKTEAFF	TGTGCCAGCAGTTACTTAGGACAAGGAAAGACTGAAGCTTTCTTT
.	.	14	TRBJ1-1	TRBV7-6	CASSARGKNTEAFF	TGTGCCAGCAGCGCCCGGGGGAAGAACACTGAAGCTTTCTTT
few	TRBD2	16	TRBJ2-3	TRBV6-5	CASSRAGSLRTDTQYF	TGTGCCAGCAGTCGAGCGGGGTCCCTTCGCACAGATACGCAGTATTTT